These 11 T cell receptor beta chains share one sample of origin, sequenced in a study of breast tumors, draining lymph nodes, adjacent tissues. Via MiXCR, TCRdb re-called the multiplex PCR reads, giving one row per CDR3 protein. The table records 13,000 or so distinct CDR3 sequences, 62% of them present only once. Sequenced input: tumor-adjacent breast tissue. The receptors stem from a female donor with breast cancer. Some clones in this sample may be carry-over from other donors' samples.

The genes are TRBV7-3 and TRBJ2-3; no clear D gene. The CDR3 is 13 residues long. Trimming took off 5 bases at V and 6 bases at J, with 12 bases between the two ends. CDR1 and CDR2 from the germline V gene are SGHTA and FQGTGA. DNA of the CDR3: TGTGCCAGCAGCAACAGTGTCCTCGATACGCAGTATTTT. Its translation is CASSNSVLDTQYF.

The V and J genes are TRBV6-6 and TRBJ2-7; 7 bases agree with TRBD1. Trimming removed 6 bases from V and 2 bases from J; junction bases left unmatched: 7. The length of the CDR3 is 14 residues. CDR1 is MNHNY, CDR2 SVGAGI, per germline (reference sequence). The CDR3 spells CASRLAGTAYEQYF. As DNA, the CDR3 is TGTGCCAGCAGGCTAGCCGGGACAGCCTACGAGCAGTACTTC.

This clonotype was found many times. This may stem from a read error, because a much larger clone lies one nucleotide away. In DNA form, the CDR3 reads TGTGCCAGCAGCTTAGGCGGGAGTATAACAGGTACGCAGTATTTT. Translated: CASSLGGSITGTQYF. The chain uses TRBV13 and TRBJ2-3, with D tentatively TRBD2 (6 bases). The CDR3 length is 15 residues. Germline CDR1 PRHDT, CDR2 FYEKMQ (reference sequence). The full variable domain, rest sourced from reference TRBV13 and TRBJ2-3, is AAGVIQSPRHLIKEKRETATLKCYPIPRHDTVYWYQQGPGQDPQFLISFYEKMQSDKGSIPDRFSAQQFSDYHSELNMSSLELGDSALYFCASSLGGSITGTQYFGPGTRLTVL.

This chain connects TRBV14 to TRBJ2-7; D gene unclear. Trimming stripped 0 bases from V and 3 bases from J, with 6 bases between. Germline CDR1 SGHDN, CDR2 FVKESK. The CDR3 sequence is 13 residues long. The CDR3 sequence is CASSQEPYYEQYF. The CDR3 bases are TGTGCCAGCAGCCAAGAACCTTACTACGAGCAGTACTTC.

This clonotype has just one count. The chain is built from TRBV12-3 or TRBV12-4 and TRBJ2-7; D remains unclear. Trimming left V 5 bases short and J 1 base short, with 15 bases between. This CDR3 has 15 amino acids. The CDR3 sequence: CASSDDSWFSYEQYF. The CDR3 nucleotides read TGTGCCAGCAGTGACGACTCCTGGTTTTCCTACGAGCAGTACTTC.

In its sample, this clonotype was seen many times. The chain links TRBV28 to TRBJ2-5; 11 positions agree with TRBD2. Trimming at V came to 6 bases and at J to 4 bases, leaving 4 bases not matched to a gene. There are 14 residues in the CDR3. Germline V CDR1 and CDR2: MDHEN, SYDVKM. The CDR3 region is CASSLSGRGETQYF. CDR3 DNA: TGTGCCAGCAGCCTTAGCGGGAGGGGAGAGACCCAGTACTTC.

The chain recombines TRBV24-1 with TRBJ1-2; D remains ambiguous. This CDR3 has 12 amino acids. CDR1 and CDR2 from the germline V gene are KGHDR and SFDVKD. Between the trimmed V and J ends, which lost 5 bases and 4 bases, there was a span of 7 bases. The CDR3 DNA reads as TGTGCCACCAGTGGACTGGGCTATGGCTACACCTTC. It yields the protein CATSGLGYGYTF.

This clonotype was detected only once. J is TRBJ1-2 and V is TRBV10-3; D call uncertain. The CDR3 is 13 amino acids. Per the germline V gene, CDR1 is ENHRY and CDR2 is SYGVKD. V was trimmed by 3 bases and J by 2 bases, leaving 7 bases between them. CDR3 nucleotide sequence: TGTGCCATCAGTGATTTTATCAACTATGGCTACACCTTC. It encodes CAISDFINYGYTF.

This clonotype was detected many times. The chain uses TRBV19 and TRBJ1-5, with 8 bases that match TRBD1. V was pared by 3 bases and J by 2 bases, with 6 bases of the junction left unmatched. This CDR3 region has 16 residues. Germline V lookup: CDR1 LNHDA, CDR2 SQIVND (reference sequence). The DNA for the CDR3 is TGTGCCAGTAGTATGGGGGAGACAGGGGGCAATCAGCCCCAGCATTTT. It encodes CASSMGETGGNQPQHF.

A few counts support this clonotype. The genes are TRBV10-3 and TRBJ2-1; perhaps TRBD1 as D (6 bases). V was cut by 10 bases and J by 7 bases, with 11 bases left in between. The CDR3 loop spans 11 amino acids. In germline, CDR1 is ENHRY, CDR2 SYGVKD. CDR3 loop: CATSRGNEQFF. DNA for the CDR3: TGTGCCACCTCGAGGGGGAATGAGCAGTTCTTC.

This clonotype was observed a handful of times. J is TRBJ1-2 and V is TRBV10-3; D perhaps matches TRBD1 (5 bases). Deletions cut 10 bases from V and 3 bases from J, with 12 bases between. Germline lookup yields CDR1 ENHRY and CDR2 SYGVKD. This CDR3 comprises 12 residues. The CDR3 nucleotides read TGTGCCACCTGGGGGGAGCACTATGGCTACACCTTC. Amino acids: CATWGEHYGYTF.